This T cell receptor beta chain was observed in a study of blood T cell repertoires in COVID-19. In the study overall: Collection of acute and convalescent COVID-19 samples took place in the United States, Italy and Spain. In each case, the material was cDNA or gDNA derived from T cells, B-cell-depleted T cells, or PBMCs.

This clone is a singleton in its sample. Per the germline V gene, CDR1 is KGHSH and CDR2 is LQKENI. The CDR3 is 12 residues long. V lost 3 bases to trimming and J lost 8 bases, with 10 bases between them. As originally analysed: Quantification of nucleated cells was approximated via reference gene primer amplification. Sequencing used immunoSEQ multiplex PCR; TCRdb keeps in-frame clones, though not all of them. From that table come the V and J calls and clone size; the DNA was used to work out D and trimming. The sample yields about 240,000 clones, about 88% seen once. The sequenced material came from peripheral blood. The origin of this receptor is a woman aged 40 to 50 who had recovered from COVID-19. This rearrangement joins TRBV18 to TRBJ1-1; unclear D gene. CDR3 coding DNA: TGTGCCAGCTCACCGCCCGGGTCAGAAGCTTTCTTT. As protein: CASSPPGSEAFF.